This T cell receptor beta chain was recovered during a study of T-cell reconstitution after alpha-beta-depleted transplantation in children (dated by TCRdb to between 2015 and 2016). About the full investigation: Using TCR repertoire profiling, the study followed T-cell immune reconstitution in a quantitative way in children after TCRalphabeta/CD19-depleted allogeneic hematopoietic cell transplantation.

From V the trimming removes 4 bases and from J it removes 15 bases, while the gene matches leave 14 bases of the junction unaccounted for. Via the germline V gene, CDR1 is LGHNA and CDR2 YSLEER. From cysteine to phenylalanine, the CDR3 is 14 amino acids long. The read is trimmed to its CDR3 DNA, 42 bases read in frame from base 1. According to the study, the label for this sample's treatment or condition signals: allogeneic hematopoietic cell transplantation with graft depleted of TCRalphabeta T cells and CD19 B cells. Transplant recipients were children who received TCRalphabeta/CD19-depleted allogeneic hematopoietic cell grafts. Overall results and qualifications from the work: Over subsequent months, a decline in hyperexpanded clone frequencies was noted, and after one year, T-cell counts and TCRbeta diversity were mostly ascribed to newly produced T cells. The apparently early recovery of alphabetaT-cell counts about two months after transplant reportedly depended on only several hundred rapidly expanded clones that came from non-depleted graft cells. The high TCRbeta diversity at day 60 in some patients was ascribed to recipient T cells and intrathymic progenitors that had survived conditioning.

The library was made by PCR. Sequencing relied on an Illumina HiSeq 2500. TCR libraries were prepared with molecular barcoding, using unique molecular identifiers to normalize TCRbeta repertoire quantification. Clones were called with MiXCR by TCRdb after fastp trimmed the public reads at Q25, and only in-frame beta chains were retained. For every CDR3 protein sequence, its rows merge into one entry that carries the most common genes and DNA. Within this sample are about 200,000 distinct CDR3 sequences, with about 7% of them counted one time only. Jointly, the top ten make up 5.5% to 6.5% of the sample. This clonotype was recorded at least ten times. The specificity of this receptor is unknown. Base qualities are not recorded, but no much larger clone differs from it by a single base.

The chain joins TRBV4-3 to TRBJ2-1, with 8 bases in between that match TRBD2. The sample in question was PBMCs, obtained before TCRalphabeta/CD19-depleted stem cell transplant. This clonotype was sampled from a boy aged 2 to 10 with acute lymphoblastic leukemia, due to receive a stem cell transplant. The DNA is as follows: TGCGCCAGCAGCCCTCTAGGTGGAGCGGGAGATCGGTTCTTC. Translated, this gives CASSPLGGAGDRFF.